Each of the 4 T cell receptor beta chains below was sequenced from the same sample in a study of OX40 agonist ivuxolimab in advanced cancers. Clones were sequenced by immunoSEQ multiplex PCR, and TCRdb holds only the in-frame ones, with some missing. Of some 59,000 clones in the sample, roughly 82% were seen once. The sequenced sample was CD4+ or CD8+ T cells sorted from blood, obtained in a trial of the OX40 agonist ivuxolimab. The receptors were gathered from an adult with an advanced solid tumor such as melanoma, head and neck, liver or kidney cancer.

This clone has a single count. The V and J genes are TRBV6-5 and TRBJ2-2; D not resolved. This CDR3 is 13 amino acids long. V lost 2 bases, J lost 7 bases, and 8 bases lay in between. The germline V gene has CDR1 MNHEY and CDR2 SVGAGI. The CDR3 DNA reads TGTGCCAGCAGTTACCTGGGGAACGGGGAGCTGTTTTTT. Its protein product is CASSYLGNGELFF.

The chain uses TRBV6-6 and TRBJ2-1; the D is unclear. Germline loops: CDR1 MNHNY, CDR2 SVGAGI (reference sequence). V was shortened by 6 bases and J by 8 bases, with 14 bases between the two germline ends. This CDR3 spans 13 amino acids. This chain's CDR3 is CASRPTRSYEQFF. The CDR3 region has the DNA TGTGCCAGCAGACCGACCCGATCTTATGAGCAGTTCTTC.

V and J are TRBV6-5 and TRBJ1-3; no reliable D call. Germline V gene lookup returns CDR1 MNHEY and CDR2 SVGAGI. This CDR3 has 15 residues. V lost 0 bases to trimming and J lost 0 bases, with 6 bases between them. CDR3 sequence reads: CASSYSGFSGNTIYF. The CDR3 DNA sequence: TGTGCCAGCAGTTACTCGGGGTTCTCTGGAAACACCATATATTTT.

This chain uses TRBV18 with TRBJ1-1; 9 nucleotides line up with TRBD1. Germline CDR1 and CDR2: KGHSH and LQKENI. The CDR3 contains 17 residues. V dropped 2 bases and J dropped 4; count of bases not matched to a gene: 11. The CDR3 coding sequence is TGTGCCAGCTCACCAGGGACAGGGCGGCCGGGAGCCACTGAAGCTTTCTTT. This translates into CASSPGTGRPGATEAFF.